Below, 3 T cell receptor delta chains from the same sample are listed, as sequenced in a study of gamma-delta chains in newborns, infants, children. TCRdb processed the reads again with the CATT caller. This table has over 2,500 delta-chain clones, roughly 50% appearing once. Sequences were obtained from blood. The source of these receptors is a child who received the measles vaccine.

About this clone: A far larger clone is one base from this, pointing to a likely read error. The sample contains more than one DNA sequence encoding this CDR3. The V call is TRDV2, the J call TRDJ3; 10 bases fit TRDD3. This CDR3 is 19 amino acids long. Germline CDR1 is GEAIGNYY and CDR2 is EKD. For the CDR3, the DNA is TGTGCCTGTGACACCGTACTGGGGGATGTCTCCTGGGACACCCGGCAGATGTTTTTC. Translation gives CACDTVLGDVSWDTRQMFF.

This clone is classed as medium-sized. This chain joins TRDV1 and TRDJ1; 7 nucleotides match TRDD3. From germline, CDR1 is TSWWSYY and CDR2 QGS. The CDR3 length is 18 residues. V was pared by 0 bases and J by 0 bases, with 10 bases of the junction left unmatched. CDR3 amino acids: CALGELKVGDLYTDKLIF. The DNA of the CDR3 is TGTGCTCTTGGGGAACTGAAAGTGGGGGACTTGTACACCGATAAACTCATCTTT.

With regard to this clone: Being one base from a much bigger clone, this may be a read error. Other nucleotide sequences from this sample produce the same CDR3. J is TRDJ2 and V is TRDV2; 8 nucleotides align to TRDD3. The length of the CDR3 is 15 residues. Germline V gene lookup returns CDR1 GEAIGNYY and CDR2 EKD. The CDR3 here is CACDTVGDLTAQLFF. CDR3 nucleotide sequence: TGTGCCTGTGACACCGTGGGGGATTTGACAGCACAGCTCTTCTTT.